The next 14 T cell receptor beta chains were all read from a single sample in a study of T cells in Graves' hyperthyroidism and ophthalmopathy. Researchers amplified the TCR beta CDR3 regions from RNA transcripts. The HTBI primer set was used in a first-round RT-PCR of the TCR CDR3. TCRdb reprocessed the multiplex PCR reads via MiXCR and lists one record per CDR3 protein. The sample includes hundreds of thousands of distinct CDR3 sequences, 38% seen only once; the top ten take approximately 8.7%. Specimen: blood. The receptors were gathered from a man between 18 and 29 years old with Graves' hyperthyroidism.

The chain carries TRBV29-1 and TRBJ1-3; no clear D. This CDR3 comprises 11 residues. Germline V gene sequence: CDR1 SQVTM, CDR2 ANQGSEA. V lost 5 bases to trimming and J lost 6 bases, with 8 bases between them. CDR3: CSVQPLNTIYF. As DNA, the CDR3 is TGCAGCGTTCAGCCTCTAAACACCATATATTTT.

J is TRBJ1-1 and V is TRBV14, with D possibly TRBD1 on 5 matching bases. Trimming left V 4 bases short and J 7 bases short, with 10 bases between. The CDR3 sequence is 12 residues long. The V gene's germline CDR1 is SGHDN and CDR2 FVKESK. The CDR3 nucleotides are TGTGCCAGCAGCCTTCGGGGGTTTGAAGCTTTCTTT. It is translated as CASSLRGFEAFF.

This clonotype was detected once. The V gene is TRBV29-1, the J gene TRBJ2-7; D call uncertain. Between the trimmed V and J ends, which lost 8 bases and 1 base, there was a span of 12 bases. The CDR3 is made up of 12 amino acids. The germline gives CDR1 SQVTM, CDR2 ANQGSEA. The CDR3, as DNA: TGCAGCTTTGGCGGCCGTTCCTACGAGCAGTACTTC. The encoded protein is CSFGGRSYEQYF.

V usage is TRBV7-8 and J usage is TRBJ2-7; TRBD2 aligns across 7 bases. The CDR3 is made up of 15 amino acids. The V gene end was trimmed by 5 bases and the J gene end by 5 bases; junction bases not matched to a gene: 12. Germline values: CDR1 SGHVS, CDR2 FQNEAQ. The CDR3 DNA reads TGTGCCAGCAGCCCCCCCGGAGGTAGCGGGCACGAGCAGTACTTC. Amino acids: CASSPPGGSGHEQYF.

The rearrangement links TRBV9 to TRBJ1-1, with TRBD1 identical over 7 bases. J lost 1 base, V lost 5 bases, and 11 bases had no gene match. In germline, CDR1 is SGDLS, CDR2 YYNGEE. The CDR3 runs 16 residues. The CDR3 coding sequence is TGTGCCAGCAGTTACTCGGGGACAGTTACGAACACTGAAGCTTTCTTT. As protein: CASSYSGTVTNTEAFF.

This clonotype was recorded many times. The chain has TRBV7-8 and TRBJ1-1; maybe TRBD1 (5 bases). The CDR3 sequence is 13 residues long. CDR1 SGHVS and CDR2 FQNEAQ come from the germline V gene. Trimming removed 6 bases from V and 1 base from J, with 9 bases in between. This chain's CDR3 is CASSLDTNTEAFF. CDR3 DNA sequence: TGTGCCAGCAGTTTGGACACGAACACTGAAGCTTTCTTT. The full variable domain, rest sourced from reference TRBV7-8 and TRBJ1-1, is GAGVSQSPRYKVAKRGQDVALRCDPISGHVSLFWYQQALGQGPEFLTYFQNEAQLDKSGLPSDRFFAERPEGSVSTLKIQRTQQEDSAVYLCASSLDTNTEAFFGQGTRLTVV.

The rearrangement uses TRBV7-9 and TRBJ1-2; perhaps TRBD1 as D (5 bases). Germline CDR1 reads SEHNR; CDR2 reads FQNEAQ (reference sequence). The CDR3 has 15 amino acids. V was trimmed by 3 bases and J by 7 bases, leaving 18 bases between them. The CDR3 region is CASSFLAGGTSGYTF. The CDR3 bases are TGTGCCAGCAGCTTTCTAGCTGGCGGGACGTCTGGCTACACCTTC. Full variable domain (missing parts from reference TRBV7-9 and TRBJ1-2): DTGVSQNPRHKITKRGQNVTFRCDPISEHNRLYWYRQTLGQGPEFLTYFQNEAQLEKSRLLSDRFSAERPKGSFSTLEIQRTEQGDSAMYLCASSFLAGGTSGYTFGSGTRLTVV.

The chain uses TRBV19 and TRBJ1-2; tentatively, D is TRBD1 (5 bases). CDR1 and CDR2 (germline): LNHDA, SQIVND (reference sequence). V gave up 5 bases and J gave up 4 bases, with 14 bases separating them. This CDR3 region has 14 residues. The CDR3 reads CASSWGDGPYGYTF. The CDR3 DNA is TGTGCCAGTAGTTGGGGGGACGGACCCTATGGCTACACCTTC.

On this clonotype: Possible read error: a much larger clone is one base away. V gene TRBV6-6 combines with J gene TRBJ2-2, with D unclear. This CDR3 has 14 residues. Trimming stripped 5 bases from V and 3 bases from J, with 10 bases between. Per the germline V gene, CDR1 is MNHNY and CDR2 is SVGAGI (reference sequence). CDR3 amino acids: CASSESVHTGELFF. DNA for the CDR3: TGTGCCAGCAGTGAGTCGGTCCACACCGGGGAGCTGTTTTTT.

This clonotype has a count of ten or more. The chain links TRBV12-3 or TRBV12-4 to TRBJ1-2; no definite D call. The CDR3 sequence is 13 residues long. V was cut by 5 bases and J by 8 bases, with 15 bases left in between. The CDR3 region is CASSPSPHGGYTF. For the CDR3, the DNA is TGTGCCAGCAGTCCCTCACCCCATGGGGGCTACACCTTC.

The V call is TRBV7-2, the J call TRBJ1-4; TRBD1 is a possible D gene (5 bases). The germline V gene encodes CDR1 SGHTA and CDR2 FQGNSA. Trimming removed 4 bases at V and 4 bases at J, with 13 bases between. The CDR3 is made up of 15 amino acids. This chain's CDR3 is CASSSLGTDNEKLFF. The CDR3 bases are TGTGCCAGCAGCTCCCTCGGGACCGATAATGAAAAACTGTTTTTT.

The chain combines TRBV6-5 with TRBJ1-1; D may be TRBD1 (5 bases). From germline, CDR1 is MNHEY and CDR2 SVGAGI. This CDR3 has 15 residues. Deletions cut 7 bases from V and 2 bases from J, with 17 bases between. In nucleotides, the CDR3 is TGTGCCAGCAACCACCGGGACGGAGTAAACACTGAAGCTTTCTTT. Translated, it gives CASNHRDGVNTEAFF.

This clonotype was detected many times. The genes are TRBV9 and TRBJ2-7, with 10 bases fitting TRBD2. J gave up 5 bases and V 4 bases, and 3 bases lay outside the gene matches. Germline V gene sequence: CDR1 SGDLS, CDR2 YYNGEE. The CDR3 has 13 amino acids. The CDR3 loop is CASSPSGRHEQYF. The CDR3 nucleotides are TGTGCCAGCAGCCCTAGCGGGAGACACGAGCAGTACTTC.

This clonotype was observed many times. The chain recombines TRBV7-8 with TRBJ1-5; TRBD1 matches at 9 bases. CDR1 is SGHVS and CDR2 is FQNEAQ in the germline V gene. The CDR3 covers 16 residues. The V gene end was trimmed by 5 bases and the J gene end by 1 base; junction bases not matched to a gene: 6. The CDR3 nucleotides read TGTGCCAGCAGCCCCAGGACAGGGGTCAGCAATCAGCCCCAGCATTTT. Its protein is CASSPRTGVSNQPQHF.